Below are 16 T cell receptor beta chains sequenced from a single sample in a study of response to subunit inactivated influenza vaccine. MiXCR was run by TCRdb on the RT-PCR reads, yielding one entry per CDR3 protein. Of around 200,000 distinct CDR3 sequences in the sample, around 9% were seen once. The sequencing here drew on non-naive T cells sorted from PBMCs, taken on the day of vaccination. The origin of the receptors is a man between 45 and 60 years old who received an inactivated influenza vaccine.

This clonotype appeared many times. The chain employs TRBV12-3 or TRBV12-4 and TRBJ2-5; D ambiguous. Trimming stripped 3 bases from V and 5 bases from J, with 13 bases between. This CDR3 spans 14 amino acids. The CDR3 bases are TGTGCCAGCAGTTTGAAGGGCAGTGATGAGACCCAGTACTTC. This codes for CASSLKGSDETQYF.

This clonotype was observed many times. The chain joins TRBV12-3 or TRBV12-4 to TRBJ2-1, with no clear D. The V end was cut by 4 bases, the J end by 5 bases, with 12 bases between. CDR3 length equals 14 residues. Here the CDR3 DNA reads TGTGCCAGCAGTTGGGGTGGGAACGACAATGAGCAGTTCTTC. Translated: CASSWGGNDNEQFF.

On this clonotype itself: One base away lies a much larger clone, so this may be a sequencing read error. The chain links TRBV12-3 or TRBV12-4 to TRBJ2-7; either TRBD1 or TRBD2 may supply D (5 bases each). The CDR3 loop spans 15 amino acids. The CDR3: CASSFRGEPPYQQYF. The CDR3 region has the DNA TGTGCCAGCAGTTTTAGGGGAGAACCCCCCTACCAGCAGTACTTC.

The chain uses TRBV10-2 and TRBJ2-3; 13 positions agree with TRBD2. Germline-derived CDR1 and CDR2 are WSHSY and SAAADI. V was clipped by 5 bases and J by 6 bases; unmatched bases: 5. CDR3 length equals 15 residues. CDR3 coding DNA: TGCGCCAGCAGTCAAACTAGCGGGGGGGCGGATACGCAGTATTTT. Protein sequence: CASSQTSGGADTQYF.

This clonotype was seen at least ten times. The V call is TRBV5-1, the J call TRBJ2-7; TRBD1 agrees at 8 bases. The CDR3 consists of 14 residues. Germline V gene lookup returns CDR1 SGHRS and CDR2 YFSETQ. V was clipped by 0 bases and J by 7 bases; unmatched bases: 6. The CDR3 coding sequence is TGCGCCAGCAGCTTGGACGCCGGGACAGGAGAGCAGTACTTC. Amino acid sequence: CASSLDAGTGEQYF.

This clonotype was found many times. The chain joins TRBV20-1 to TRBJ2-7; 7 bases line up with TRBD2. The J segment lost 2 bases and the V segment lost 2 bases, leaving 6 bases of the junction unmatched. The CDR3 length is 14 residues. From germline, CDR1 is DFQATT and CDR2 SNEGSKA (reference sequence). CDR3 amino acids: CSARLAGVTYEQYF. In DNA, the CDR3 is TGCAGTGCTAGATTAGCGGGCGTTACCTACGAGCAGTACTTC.

The rearrangement links TRBV20-1 to TRBJ2-7, with TRBD2 identical over 8 bases. Trimming cost V 6 bases and J 4 bases; bases outside gene matches: 14. Per the germline V gene, CDR1 is DFQATT and CDR2 is SNEGSKA (reference sequence). This CDR3 is built from 15 residues. The CDR3 region is CSAQPRGRTGYEQYF. In nucleotides, the CDR3 is TGCAGTGCCCAGCCCCGCGGGAGGACGGGTTACGAGCAGTACTTC.

This clonotype showed up just a few times. The V call is TRBV6-5, the J call TRBJ2-5; D may be TRBD2 (5 bases). Trimming removed 0 bases at V and 7 bases at J, with 15 bases between. CDR1 and CDR2 (germline): MNHEY, SVGAGI. The CDR3 runs to 15 residues. The CDR3 region is CASSYSSDVRGTQYF. CDR3 bases: TGTGCCAGCAGTTACTCTAGTGACGTCCGGGGGACCCAGTACTTC.

This clonotype was found a few times. The rearrangement links TRBV6-2 or TRBV6-3 to TRBJ2-7, with D perhaps assigned TRBD1 or TRBD2 (5 bases each). Trimming removed 5 bases at V and 3 bases at J, with 20 bases between. Germline V gene lookup returns CDR1 MNHEY and CDR2 SVGEGT. The CDR3 covers 16 residues. The CDR3 DNA sequence: TGTGCCAGCAGTCGACTATCAGAGGGGCCCAACTACGAGCAGTACTTC. Translation: CASSRLSEGPNYEQYF.

The rearrangement uses TRBV18 and TRBJ2-5; 7 nucleotides align to TRBD1. The CDR3 is made up of 17 amino acids. Trimming at V came to 4 bases and at J to 5 bases, leaving 16 bases not matched to a gene. Per germline, CDR1 KGHSH and CDR2 LQKENI. The DNA of the CDR3 is TGTGCCAGCTCACTTCGGACGGGTAGGGGGCGCTCGGAGACCCAGTACTTC. It translates to CASSLRTGRGRSETQYF.

The chain employs TRBV4-3 and TRBJ2-2; a possible D gene is TRBD2 (6 bases). V was trimmed by 4 bases and J by 8 bases, leaving 17 bases between them. CDR1 LGHNA and CDR2 YSLEER come from the germline V gene. The CDR3 totals 15 residues. The CDR3 region is CASSRLGTPKGELFF. The CDR3 DNA reads TGCGCCAGCAGCCGCCTCGGGACTCCCAAGGGGGAGCTGTTTTTT.

Many counts were recorded for this clonotype. The chain links TRBV11-2 to TRBJ2-7; 9 nucleotides align to TRBD2. Germline CDR1 SGHAT, CDR2 FQNNGV. This CDR3 spans 16 amino acids. Trimming at V came to 1 base and at J to 2 bases, leaving 6 bases not matched to a gene. The CDR3 spells CASSLGLAGLTYEQYF. CDR3 DNA sequence: TGTGCCAGCAGCTTAGGCCTAGCGGGACTGACCTACGAGCAGTACTTC.

The table lists this clonotype with many counts. The chain employs TRBV7-9 and TRBJ2-7; possible D gene TRBD2, 5 bases. The CDR3 totals 15 residues. V was clipped by 5 bases and J by 12 bases, with 26 bases between them. Per the germline V gene, CDR1 is SEHNR and CDR2 is FQNEAQ (reference sequence). CDR3 coding DNA: TGTGCCAGCAGCGGGTACGGGAAGGGCGAGAGATCGCCGTACTTC. Amino acid sequence: CASSGYGKGERSPYF.

This clonotype was picked up a small number of times. The chain joins TRBV6-1 to TRBJ2-7, with D maybe TRBD1 (6 bases). The germline V gene encodes CDR1 MNHNS and CDR2 SASEGT. The V end lost 3 bases, the J end lost 2 bases, and 11 bases lay between the germline ends. The CDR3 runs 14 residues. CDR3 nucleotide sequence: TGTGCCAGCAGTGATCAGTACAGGGCCTACGAGCAGTACTTC. Protein product: CASSDQYRAYEQYF.

This clonotype came up many times. The chain combines TRBV10-3 with TRBJ2-5; TRBD1 aligns across 7 bases. CDR1 and CDR2 from the germline V gene are ENHRY and SYGVKD. This CDR3 is 12 amino acids long. J gave up 2 bases and V 7 bases, and 1 base lay outside the gene matches. In nucleotides, the CDR3 is TGTGCCATCATGGACAGGCAAGAGACCCAGTACTTC. Its translation: CAIMDRQETQYF.

This clonotype has a count of ten or more. The CDR3 protein is CSAPSEGALNTEAFF. CDR3 bases: TGCAGTGCGCCGAGTGAGGGGGCCTTGAACACTGAAGCTTTCTTT. The chain has TRBV20-1 and TRBJ1-1; TRBD1 aligns across 7 bases. The trim removed 6 bases at V and 0 bases at J, leaving 10 bases unmatched. Germline V gene lookup returns CDR1 DFQATT and CDR2 SNEGSKA (reference sequence). The CDR3 length is 15 residues.